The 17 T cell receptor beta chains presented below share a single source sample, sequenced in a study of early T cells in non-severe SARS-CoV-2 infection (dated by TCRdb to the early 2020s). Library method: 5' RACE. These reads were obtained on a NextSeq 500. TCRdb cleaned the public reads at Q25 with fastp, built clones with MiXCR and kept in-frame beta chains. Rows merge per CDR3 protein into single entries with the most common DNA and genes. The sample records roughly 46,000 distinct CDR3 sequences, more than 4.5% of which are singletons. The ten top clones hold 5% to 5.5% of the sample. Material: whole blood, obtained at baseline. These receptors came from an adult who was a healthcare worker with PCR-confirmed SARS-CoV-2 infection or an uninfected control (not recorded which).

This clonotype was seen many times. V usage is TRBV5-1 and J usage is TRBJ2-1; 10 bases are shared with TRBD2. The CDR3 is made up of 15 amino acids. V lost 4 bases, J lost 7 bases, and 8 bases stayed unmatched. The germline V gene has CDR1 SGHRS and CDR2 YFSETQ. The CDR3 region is CASSPPSGSGNEQFF. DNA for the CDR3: TGCGCCAGCAGCCCCCCTAGCGGGAGCGGGAATGAGCAGTTCTTC. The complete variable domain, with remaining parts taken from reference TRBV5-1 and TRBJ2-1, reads KAGVTQTPRYLIKTRGQQVTLSCSPISGHRSVSWYQQTPGQGLQFLFEYFSETQRNKGNFPGRFSGRQFSNSRSEMNVSTLELGDSALYLCASSPPSGSGNEQFFGPGTRLTVL.

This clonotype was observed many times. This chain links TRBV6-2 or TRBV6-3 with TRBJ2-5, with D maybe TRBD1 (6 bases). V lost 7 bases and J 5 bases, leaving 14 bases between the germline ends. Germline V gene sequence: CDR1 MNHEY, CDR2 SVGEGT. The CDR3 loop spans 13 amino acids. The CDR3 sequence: CASNPSGAETQYF. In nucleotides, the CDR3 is TGTGCCAGCAACCCTTCAGGGGCGGAGACCCAGTACTTC.

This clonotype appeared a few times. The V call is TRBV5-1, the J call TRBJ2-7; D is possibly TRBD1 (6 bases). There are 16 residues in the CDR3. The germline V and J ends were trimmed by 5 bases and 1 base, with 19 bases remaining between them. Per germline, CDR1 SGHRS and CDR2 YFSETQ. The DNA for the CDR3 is TGCGCCAGCAGTTATGATCTACAGGGTTTATCCTACGAGCAGTACTTC. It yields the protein CASSYDLQGLSYEQYF.

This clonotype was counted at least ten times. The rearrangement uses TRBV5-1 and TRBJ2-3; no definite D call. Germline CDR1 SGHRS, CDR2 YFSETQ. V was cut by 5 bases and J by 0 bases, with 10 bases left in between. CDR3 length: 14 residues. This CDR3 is CASSEQSSTDTQYF. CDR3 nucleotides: TGCGCCAGCAGTGAACAGTCTAGCACAGATACGCAGTATTTT.

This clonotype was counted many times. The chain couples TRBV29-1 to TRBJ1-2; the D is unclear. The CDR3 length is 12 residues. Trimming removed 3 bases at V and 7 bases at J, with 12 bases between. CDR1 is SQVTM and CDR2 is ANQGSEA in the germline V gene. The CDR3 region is CSVEGLTAGYTF. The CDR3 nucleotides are TGCAGCGTTGAGGGTTTGACGGCTGGCTACACCTTC.

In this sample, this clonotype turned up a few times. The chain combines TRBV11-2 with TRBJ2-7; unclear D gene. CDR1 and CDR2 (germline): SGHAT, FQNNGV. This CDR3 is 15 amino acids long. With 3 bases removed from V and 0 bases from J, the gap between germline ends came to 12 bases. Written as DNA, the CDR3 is TGTGCCAGCAGCTTCGGTCCTGGGATCTCCTACGAGCAGTACTTC. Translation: CASSFGPGISYEQYF.

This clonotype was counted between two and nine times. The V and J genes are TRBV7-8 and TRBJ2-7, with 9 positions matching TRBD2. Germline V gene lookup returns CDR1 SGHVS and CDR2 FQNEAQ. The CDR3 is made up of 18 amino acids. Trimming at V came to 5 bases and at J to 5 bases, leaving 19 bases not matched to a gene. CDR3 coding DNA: TGTGCCAGCAGCCCGACCCTCTTAGCGGGAGTCGCAAAAGACGAGCAGTACTTC. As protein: CASSPTLLAGVAKDEQYF.

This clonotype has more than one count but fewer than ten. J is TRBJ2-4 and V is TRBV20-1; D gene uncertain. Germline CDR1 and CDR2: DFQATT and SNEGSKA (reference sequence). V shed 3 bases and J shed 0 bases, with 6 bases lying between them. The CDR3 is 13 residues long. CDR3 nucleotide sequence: TGCAGTGCTAGTCAGCTAGCCAAAAACATTCAGTACTTC. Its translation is CSASQLAKNIQYF.

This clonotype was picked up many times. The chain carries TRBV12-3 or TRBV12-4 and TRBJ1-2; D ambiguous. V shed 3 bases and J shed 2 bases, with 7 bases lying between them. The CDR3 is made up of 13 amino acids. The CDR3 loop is CASSFRRNYGYTF. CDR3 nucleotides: TGTGCCAGCAGTTTCAGACGGAACTATGGCTACACCTTC.

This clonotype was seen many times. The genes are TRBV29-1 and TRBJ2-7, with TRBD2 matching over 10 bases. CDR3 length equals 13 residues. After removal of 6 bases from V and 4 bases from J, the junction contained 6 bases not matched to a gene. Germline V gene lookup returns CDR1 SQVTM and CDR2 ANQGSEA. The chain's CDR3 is CSVRTSGLYEQYF. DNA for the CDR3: TGCAGCGTACGGACTAGCGGATTATACGAGCAGTACTTC.

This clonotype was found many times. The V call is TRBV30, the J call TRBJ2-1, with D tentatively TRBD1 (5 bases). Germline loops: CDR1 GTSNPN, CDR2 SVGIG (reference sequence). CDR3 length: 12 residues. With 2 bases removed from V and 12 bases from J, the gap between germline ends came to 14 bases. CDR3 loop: CAWSRVVDMQFF. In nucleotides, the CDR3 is TGTGCCTGGAGTAGGGTCGTGGACATGCAGTTCTTC. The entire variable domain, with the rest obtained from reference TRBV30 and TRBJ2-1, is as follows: SQTIHQWPATLVQPVGSPLSLECTVEGTSNPNLYWYRQAAGRGLQLLFYSVGIGQISSEVPQNLSASRPQDRQFILSSKKLLLSDSGFYLCAWSRVVDMQFFGPGTRLTVL.

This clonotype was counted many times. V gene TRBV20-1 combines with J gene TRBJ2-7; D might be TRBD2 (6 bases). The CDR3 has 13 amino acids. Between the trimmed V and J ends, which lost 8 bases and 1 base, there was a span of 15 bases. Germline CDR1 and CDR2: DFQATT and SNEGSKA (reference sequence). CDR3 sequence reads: CSTSQRVSYEQYF. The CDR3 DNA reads TGCAGTACCTCTCAGCGGGTTTCCTACGAGCAGTACTTC.

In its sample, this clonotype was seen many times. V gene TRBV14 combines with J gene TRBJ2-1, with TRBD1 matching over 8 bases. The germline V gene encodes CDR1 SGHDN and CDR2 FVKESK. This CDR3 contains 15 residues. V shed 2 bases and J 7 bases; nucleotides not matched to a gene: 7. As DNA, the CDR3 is TGTGCCAGCAGCCAATTCCAGGGGGCGCGGAATGAGCAGTTCTTC. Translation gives CASSQFQGARNEQFF. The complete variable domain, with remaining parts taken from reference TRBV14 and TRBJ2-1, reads EAGVTQFPSHSVIEKGQTVTLRCDPISGHDNLYWYRRVMGKEIKFLLHFVKESKQDESGMPNNRFLAERTGGTYSTLKVQPAELEDSGVYFCASSQFQGARNEQFFGPGTRLTVL.

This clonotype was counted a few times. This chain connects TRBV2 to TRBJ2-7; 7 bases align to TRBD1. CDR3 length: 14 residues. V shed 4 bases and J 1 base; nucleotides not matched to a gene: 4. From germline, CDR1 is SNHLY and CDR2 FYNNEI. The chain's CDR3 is CASSVRTGSYEQYF. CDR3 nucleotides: TGTGCCAGCAGTGTAAGGACAGGATCCTACGAGCAGTACTTC.

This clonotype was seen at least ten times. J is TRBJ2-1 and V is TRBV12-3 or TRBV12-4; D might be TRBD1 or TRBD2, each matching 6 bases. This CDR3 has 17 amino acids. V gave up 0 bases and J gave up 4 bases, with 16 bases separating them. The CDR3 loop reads CASSLALGGNGYNEQFF. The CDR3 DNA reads TGTGCCAGCAGTTTAGCGCTCGGGGGCAATGGGTACAATGAGCAGTTCTTC.

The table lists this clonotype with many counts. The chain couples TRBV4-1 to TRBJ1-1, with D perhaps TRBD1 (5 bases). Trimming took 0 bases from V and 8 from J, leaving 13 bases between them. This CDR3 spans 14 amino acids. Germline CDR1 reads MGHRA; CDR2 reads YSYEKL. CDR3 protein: CASSQDQGIVEAFF. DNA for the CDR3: TGCGCCAGCAGCCAAGATCAGGGTATAGTCGAAGCTTTCTTT.

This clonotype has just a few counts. The CDR3 spells CAISGLPRGGGEQYF. The CDR3 DNA is TGTGCCATCAGTGGTCTACCACGTGGGGGGGGCGAGCAGTACTTC. The chain has TRBV10-3 and TRBJ2-7; 7 nucleotides line up with TRBD2. Looked up from germline, CDR1 is ENHRY and CDR2 is SYGVKD. The CDR3 runs to 15 residues. After removal of 4 bases from V and 6 bases from J, the junction contained 12 bases not matched to a gene.